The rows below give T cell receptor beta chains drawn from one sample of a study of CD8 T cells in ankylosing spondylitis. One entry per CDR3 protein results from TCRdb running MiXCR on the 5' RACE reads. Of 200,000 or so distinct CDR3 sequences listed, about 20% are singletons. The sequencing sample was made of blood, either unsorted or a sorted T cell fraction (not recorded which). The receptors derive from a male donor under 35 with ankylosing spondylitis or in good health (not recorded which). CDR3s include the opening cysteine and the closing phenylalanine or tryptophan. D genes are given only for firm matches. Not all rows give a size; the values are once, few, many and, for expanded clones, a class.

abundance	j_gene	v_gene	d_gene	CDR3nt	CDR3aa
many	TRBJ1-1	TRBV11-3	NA	TGTGCCAGCAGCCGGGCCCCCCGGGGTGAAGCTTTCTTT	CASSRAPRGEAFF
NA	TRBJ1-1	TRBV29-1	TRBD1	TGCAGCGGTAACAGGGGGAGGACTGAAGCTTTCTTT	CSGNRGRTEAFF
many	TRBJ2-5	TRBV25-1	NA	TGTGCCAGCAGTGCCCCGAGAGCCGTCGAGACCCAGTACTTC	CASSAPRAVETQYF
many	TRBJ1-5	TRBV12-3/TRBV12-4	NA	TGTGCCAGCAGTTTAGGTGGGGGGCAGGGCAATCAGCCCCAGCATTTT	CASSLGGGQGNQPQHF
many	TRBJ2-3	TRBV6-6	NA	TGTGCCAGCAGCCCTCGATGGGGGGATACGCAGTATTTT	CASSPRWGDTQYF
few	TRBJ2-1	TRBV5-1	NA	TGCGCCAGCAGCTTGGGGCGAGAATGGGCCTACAATGAGCAGTTCTTC	CASSLGREWAYNEQFF
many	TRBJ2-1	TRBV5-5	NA	TGTGCCAGCAGCTGGGGGGCCCGGACAGTCAACAATGAGCAGTTCTTC	CASSWGARTVNNEQFF
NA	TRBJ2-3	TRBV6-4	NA	TGTGCCAGCAGTCGGGGGTCATCTGGAGGGGGAGATACGCAGTATTTT	CASSRGSSGGGDTQYF
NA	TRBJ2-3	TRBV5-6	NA	TGTGCCAGCAGCTTGGAGGGGGTTACGCAGTATTTT	CASSLEGVTQYF
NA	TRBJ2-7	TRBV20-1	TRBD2	TGCAGTGCTATCGCCGGGACTAGATCGTACGAGCAGTACTTC	CSAIAGTRSYEQYF
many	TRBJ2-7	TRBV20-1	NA	TGCAGTGCTAGAGGTCAATTTCAGGGGTCCTCCTACGAGCAGTACTTC	CSARGQFQGSSYEQYF
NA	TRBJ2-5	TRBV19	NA	TGTGCCAGTAGTATTCCGGCGGGACGTGGAGAGACCCAGTACTTC	CASSIPAGRGETQYF
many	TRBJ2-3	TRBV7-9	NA	TGTGCCAGCAGCCCTCGCTCAGATACGCAGTATTTT	CASSPRSDTQYF
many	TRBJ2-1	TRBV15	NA	TGTGCCACCAGCAGGCTCGACAGATACAATGAGCAGTTCTTC	CATSRLDRYNEQFF
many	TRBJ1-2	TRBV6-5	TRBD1	TGTGCCAGCAGCCAACGAGGGACAGTTTATGGCTACACCTTC	CASSQRGTVYGYTF
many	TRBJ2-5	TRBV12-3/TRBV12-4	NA	TGTGCCAGCAGGGGACTGCCGCAAGAGACCCAGTACTTC	CASRGLPQETQYF
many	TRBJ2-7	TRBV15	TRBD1	TGTGCCACCAGCAGAACAGGACAGGGCGGCGAGCAGTACTTC	CATSRTGQGGEQYF
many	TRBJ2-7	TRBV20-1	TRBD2	TGCAGTGCTAGTCCCGGGAGGGTCTACGAGCAGTACTTC	CSASPGRVYEQYF
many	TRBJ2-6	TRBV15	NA	TGTGCCACCAGCAGAGAATATCTCTCCAACGTCCTGACTTTC	CATSREYLSNVLTF
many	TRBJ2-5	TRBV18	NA	TGTGCCAGCTCACCACCAGAGACCCAGTACTTC	CASSPPETQYF
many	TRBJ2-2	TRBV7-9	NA	TGTGCCAGCAACGAAGCGCAGGGGACCCCCGGGGAGCTGTTTTTT	CASNEAQGTPGELFF
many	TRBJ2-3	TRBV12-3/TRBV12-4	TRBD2	TGTGCCAGCGCCTCCTTGGCGGGAGCAGATACGCAGTATTTT	CASASLAGADTQYF
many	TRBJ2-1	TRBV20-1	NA	TGCAGTGCCGGCCAGGGGACCTCCTACAATGAGCAGTTCTTC	CSAGQGTSYNEQFF
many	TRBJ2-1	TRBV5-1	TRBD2	TGCGCCAGCAGCTTAGACATTACTAGCGGAACCTCCTACAATGAGCAGTTCTTC	CASSLDITSGTSYNEQFF
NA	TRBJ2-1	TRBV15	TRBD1	TGTGCCACCAGCACCCGGGACAGGGGGGATAATGAGCAGTTCTTC	CATSTRDRGDNEQFF
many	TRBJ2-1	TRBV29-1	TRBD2	TGCAGCGTCTCGACTAGCGAGAGTGAGCAGTTCTTC	CSVSTSESEQFF
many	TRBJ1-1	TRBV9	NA	TGTGCCAGCAGCTCCCACCGGGACGGCGGTGAAGCTTTCTTT	CASSSHRDGGEAFF
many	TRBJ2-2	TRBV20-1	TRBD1	TGCAGTGCCGACGGGACAGGGGGGACCGGGGAGCTGTTTTTT	CSADGTGGTGELFF
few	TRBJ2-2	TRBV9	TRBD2	TGTGCCAGCACCGGACTAGCGGGAGGGACCGGGGAGCTGTTTTTT	CASTGLAGGTGELFF
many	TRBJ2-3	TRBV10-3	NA	TGTGCCATCAAGGGTGAGAGTCCCTCAGATACGCAGTATTTT	CAIKGESPSDTQYF
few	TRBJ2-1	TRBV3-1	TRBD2	TGTGCCAGCAGCCAAGATCTCATAGCGGGAGGGCGCGATGAGCAGTTCTTC	CASSQDLIAGGRDEQFF
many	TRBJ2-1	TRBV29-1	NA	TGCAGCATTGCTGGGGGATCTGGTGAGCAGTTCTTC	CSIAGGSGEQFF
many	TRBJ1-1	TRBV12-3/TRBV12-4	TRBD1	TGTGCCAGCAGTTCAGGGGGGATTCAGGGATGGAACACTGAAGCTTTCTTT	CASSSGGIQGWNTEAFF
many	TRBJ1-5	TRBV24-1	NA	TGTGCCACCAGTCTCTCCTTGGGTCAGCCCCAGCATTTT	CATSLSLGQPQHF
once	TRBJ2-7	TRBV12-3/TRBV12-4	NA	TGTGCCAGCAGTGGGAGGGACAGCTACGAGCAGTACTTC	CASSGRDSYEQYF
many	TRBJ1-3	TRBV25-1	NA	TGTGCCAGCAGTGAACCTGGAAACACCATATATTTT	CASSEPGNTIYF
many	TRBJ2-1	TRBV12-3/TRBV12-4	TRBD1	TGTGCCAGCAGTTCGAGGGACAGGGGTTTGTATTACAATGAGCAGTTCTTC	CASSSRDRGLYYNEQFF